This T cell receptor (beta chain) was recovered during a study of shared clonotypes between healthy human individuals. V lost 5 bases, J lost 3 bases, and 10 bases lay in between. Germline V CDR1 and CDR2: MNHNS, SASEGT. This CDR3 has 13 amino acids. The assay was immunoSEQ multiplex PCR, and TCRdb's table has in-frame clones only and misses some. The sample includes a few million clones, 85% to 95% seen only once; the top ten take about 0.41%. The chain joins TRBV6-1 to TRBJ1-1, with a weak D call TRBD1 (5 bases). The sample consisted of naive CD4+ T cells from PBMCs. Documented subset: CD45RA+ positively selected. This receptor was obtained from a man between 18 and 35 years old in good health. Some clones in this sample may be carry-over from other donors' samples. The CDR3 DNA follows: TGTGCCAGCAGTTTGGAAGGGGACACTGAAGCTTTCTTT. The encoded protein is CASSLEGDTEAFF.